A selection of T cell receptor beta chains follows, all from one sample in a study of shared clonotypes between healthy human individuals. Only in-frame clones appear in the TCRdb table, and some are missing; sequencing was by immunoSEQ multiplex PCR. This sample has a few million clones; 90% to 95% occur once, and the top ten carry 0.3% to 0.4%. Sequencing used naive CD4+ T cells from PBMCs. These receptors came from a man between 18 and 35 years old in good health. Some clones in this sample may be carry-over from other donors' samples. Each CDR3 is given with its conserved first and last residue. D genes are given only for firm matches. Where a row states a size, it is once, few, many or the class of an expanded clone; other rows omit it.

J,D,V,size,DNA,CDR3
TRBJ1-1,.,TRBV18,once,TGTGCCAGCGCCTCCCAACCGGGTGAAGCTTTCTTT,CASASQPGEAFF
TRBJ1-5,.,TRBV30,.,TGTGCCTGGAGTGTACGCAGCCCCCAGGTCAATCAGCCCCAGCATTTT,CAWSVRSPQVNQPQHF
TRBJ1-3,.,TRBV7-9,.,TGTGCCAGCAGCCCACAAAGGACCGGGACCATATATTTT,CASSPQRTGTIYF
TRBJ2-5,.,TRBV6-5,.,TGTGCCAGCAGTTACAATAGGGGGGGAGAGACCCAGTACTTC,CASSYNRGGETQYF
TRBJ2-7,TRBD2,TRBV2,.,TGTGCCAGGACCGGGACTAGCGGGAGATACGAGCAGTACTTC,CARTGTSGRYEQYF
TRBJ1-4,.,TRBV2,.,TGTGCCAGCAGTACACAAGCGGGTCCCCAAGTTGCAACTAATGAAAAACTGTTTTTT,CASSTQAGPQVATNEKLFF
TRBJ1-5,.,TRBV4-1,.,TGCGCCAGCAGCCAAGATGACCCCCGGAGGGATCAGCCCCAGCATTTT,CASSQDDPRRDQPQHF
TRBJ2-2,.,TRBV11-2,.,TGTGCCAGCATCCCTAGTGAACCCAGAAACACCGGGGAGCTGTTTTTT,CASIPSEPRNTGELFF
TRBJ1-5,TRBD1,TRBV28,.,TGTGCCAGCAGCGACTATCAGAGGGGGCTGGATCAGCCCCAGCATTTT,CASSDYQRGLDQPQHF
TRBJ2-3,.,TRBV5-6,.,TGTGCCAGCAGCTTTCAGGGGCCGACAGATACGCAGTATTTT,CASSFQGPTDTQYF
TRBJ2-5,.,TRBV30,.,TGTGCCTGGAGTGTAGACGGGGTGGCCCAGTACTTC,CAWSVDGVAQYF
TRBJ1-1,TRBD1,TRBV5-1,.,TGCGCCAGCAGCTTAGGGGGCGCGGACACTGAAGCTTTCTTT,CASSLGGADTEAFF
TRBJ1-2,TRBD1,TRBV10-3,.,TGTGCCCTCCGGACAGGGGAATCAACTATTGGCTACACCTTC,CALRTGESTIGYTF
TRBJ2-1,.,TRBV10-1,.,TGCGCCAGCAGTGTGAGACTGGGGGGTAACAATGAGCAGTTCTTC,CASSVRLGGNNEQFF
TRBJ1-4,.,TRBV19,.,TGTGCCAGTACGGGAGGGTGGAATGAAAAACTGTTTTTT,CASTGGWNEKLFF
TRBJ1-1,TRBD1,TRBV7-3,.,TGTGCCAGCAGCCATAGACAGGGGGCTGAAGCTTTCTTT,CASSHRQGAEAFF
TRBJ1-6,.,TRBV2,.,TGTGCCAGCAGTGAATGGCGGGGCATGGGTTCACCCCTCCACTTT,CASSEWRGMGSPLHF
TRBJ2-1,TRBD2,TRBV28,.,TGTGCCAGCAGTTGGACTAGCGGACCATACAATGAGCAGTTCTTC,CASSWTSGPYNEQFF
TRBJ2-5,TRBD2,TRBV19,.,TGTGCCAGTAGTATAAGACTAGCGGGAGATGAGACCCAGTACTTC,CASSIRLAGDETQYF
TRBJ2-7,TRBD1,TRBV27,.,TGTGCCAGCAGTCCGGGGACAGGGTGGTACGAGCAGTACTTC,CASSPGTGWYEQYF
TRBJ1-2,.,TRBV28,.,TGTGCCAGCAGTTTCGTGCAGGGAGGGTATGGCTACACCTTC,CASSFVQGGYGYTF
TRBJ1-2,.,TRBV6-5,.,TGTGCCAGCAGTTACTCCTGGGTGACAGCTAACTATGGCTACACCTTC,CASSYSWVTANYGYTF
TRBJ2-2,.,TRBV7-8,.,TGTGCCAGCAGCCAGACAGCTTGGGTCACCGGGGAGCTGTTTTTT,CASSQTAWVTGELFF
TRBJ2-3,.,TRBV11-2,.,TGTGCCACTACGGGGCGGGCCATGCAAGATACGCAGTATTTT,CATTGRAMQDTQYF
TRBJ2-7,.,TRBV6-5,.,TGTGCCAGCAGCCGCGTCCGAGACAGAACTACCGAGCAGTACTTC,CASSRVRDRTTEQYF
TRBJ2-1,.,TRBV7-8,.,TGTGCCAGCAGCTTAGATTATAGCGGTAACTACAATGAGCAGTTCTTC,CASSLDYSGNYNEQFF
TRBJ2-7,.,TRBV28,.,TGTGCCAGCAGTGGCCCCAGGGCTCACGCCCTCTCCTACGAGCAGTACTTC,CASSGPRAHALSYEQYF
TRBJ1-2,TRBD1,TRBV28,.,TGTGCCAGCACCACAACCCTAGGGGACAGGGGGCGATATGGCTACACCTTC,CASTTTLGDRGRYGYTF
TRBJ1-2,.,TRBV29-1,.,TGCAGCGTTGAAGGACACCGGGAGGTCTATGGCTACACCTTC,CSVEGHREVYGYTF
TRBJ2-7,.,TRBV19,.,TGTGCCAGTAGTCCGAGGGACACAGCCTACGAGCAGTACTTC,CASSPRDTAYEQYF
TRBJ1-1,.,TRBV6-5,.,TGTGCCAGCAGTTACGTCCCCGAGGACATTGTGGCTTTCTTT,CASSYVPEDIVAFF
TRBJ1-1,.,TRBV15,.,TGTGCCACCAGCAGAGATTTAGGTAGGGGTGCCGGGACTGAAGCTTTCTTT,CATSRDLGRGAGTEAFF
TRBJ1-5,.,TRBV10-3,.,TGTGCCATCAGTGAGTCGGGTCAGCCCCAGCATTTT,CAISESGQPQHF
TRBJ2-7,.,TRBV5-1,.,TGCGCCAGCAGCTTGGGGGGACGCTCCTACGAGCAGTACTTC,CASSLGGRSYEQYF
TRBJ1-4,.,TRBV9,.,TGTGCCAGCAGCGTAGGGGCTCGAGGGGCAGGTGAAAAACTGTTTTTT,CASSVGARGAGEKLFF
TRBJ1-2,.,TRBV5-1,once,TGCGCCAGCAGCTTGGGCACAACTAACTATGGCTACACCTTC,CASSLGTTNYGYTF
TRBJ2-1,.,TRBV15,.,TGTGCCACCAGCAGAGGTCTCCGGGATGAGCAGTTCTTC,CATSRGLRDEQFF
TRBJ2-1,.,TRBV9,.,TGTGCCAGCAGCGTAGAGCCCCTTTCCTACAATGAGCAGTTCTTC,CASSVEPLSYNEQFF
TRBJ2-1,.,TRBV12-5,.,TGTGCTAGTGGGGGTAATGAGCAGTTCTTC,CASGGNEQFF
TRBJ2-3,TRBD2,TRBV28,.,TGTGCCAGCAGGGGCTCCTGGTCGGCGGGAGGGACAGATACGCAGTATTTT,CASRGSWSAGGTDTQYF
TRBJ2-7,.,TRBV30,.,TGTGCCTGGAACCCGGACCCCCGCTACGAGCAGTACTTC,CAWNPDPRYEQYF
TRBJ2-7,.,TRBV7-3,once,TGTGCCAGCAGCACGGGACCTTCAGGGGAGCAGTACTTC,CASSTGPSGEQYF
TRBJ1-2,.,TRBV15,few,TGTGCCACCAGCAGAGATGAGGCAGGCTATGGCTACACCTTC,CATSRDEAGYGYTF
TRBJ1-4,TRBD1,TRBV5-4,.,TGTGCCAGCAGCACCCCGACAGGGGGAGAAAAACTGTTTTTT,CASSTPTGGEKLFF
TRBJ2-7,.,TRBV10-2,.,TGCGCCAGCAGTGTGGGTCACGGCTACGAGCAGTACTTC,CASSVGHGYEQYF
TRBJ2-1,.,TRBV5-4,once,TGTGCCAGCAGCTTGGGTCTAAGGACATCCTACAATGAGCAGTTCTTC,CASSLGLRTSYNEQFF
TRBJ2-2,.,TRBV7-2,.,TGTGCCAGCAGCTTAGCGACCACCGGGGAGCTGTTTTTT,CASSLATTGELFF
TRBJ1-1,.,TRBV27,once,TGTGCCAGCAGTTTGCAGGGAACTTTGAACACTGAAGCTTTCTTT,CASSLQGTLNTEAFF
TRBJ2-1,.,TRBV7-8,.,TGTGCCAGCAGCCTCAAAGCGGGTAGCTCCTACAATGAGCAGTTCTTC,CASSLKAGSSYNEQFF
TRBJ1-4,.,TRBV28,.,TGTGCCAGCAGTTTAGGGTCCGGGCAACTGTTTTTT,CASSLGSGQLFF
TRBJ1-5,.,TRBV4-1,.,TGCGCCAGCAGCCAAACGGGACTTAGCAATCAGCCCCAGCATTTT,CASSQTGLSNQPQHF
TRBJ2-1,.,TRBV4-1,.,TGCGCCAGCAGCCAAGTAGGAAGGAACTCCTACAATGAGCAGTTCTTC,CASSQVGRNSYNEQFF
TRBJ2-7,.,TRBV7-6,once,TGTGCCAGCAGCTTTACGTACGCCTACGAGCAGTACTTC,CASSFTYAYEQYF
TRBJ2-1,TRBD2,TRBV5-1,.,TGCGCCAGCAGCCGGTCCCTAGCGGGGAGGGGGAGCTCCTACAATGAGCAGTTCTTC,CASSRSLAGRGSSYNEQFF
TRBJ1-2,TRBD1,TRBV5-6,.,TGTGCCAGCAGCTGGGGACAGGGAGTAGGGAATGGCTACACCTTC,CASSWGQGVGNGYTF
TRBJ2-7,TRBD2,TRBV5-1,.,TGCGCCAGCAGCGGGGGGACTAGCGGGAGTGGCGAGCAGTACTTC,CASSGGTSGSGEQYF
TRBJ1-4,.,TRBV27,.,TGTGCCAGCAGTTTACGCGGACAGAAACTGTTTTTT,CASSLRGQKLFF
TRBJ2-7,.,TRBV10-2,.,TGCGCCAGCAGCCCCTTATCCTACGAGCAGTACTTC,CASSPLSYEQYF
TRBJ1-2,.,TRBV28,.,TGTGCCAGCAGTTTAATGATTAACTATGGCTACACCTTC,CASSLMINYGYTF
TRBJ2-7,TRBD2,TRBV2,.,TGTGCCAGCAGTAGGACTAGCCCAAGCTCCTACGAGCAGTACTTC,CASSRTSPSSYEQYF